The T cell receptor beta chain under discussion was sequenced for a study of blood T cell repertoires in COVID-19. Study at large: Samples came from the United States, Italy and Spain, spanning acute and convalescent COVID-19.

Each participant's cohort was designated according to participant-reported clinical history. Two negative PCRs, clearance, or symptom resolution characterized the recovered Cohort 3 donors. This CDR3 is built from 18 residues. V lost 0 bases, J lost 8 bases, and 22 bases lay in between. Germline assignment: CDR1 LNHNV and CDR2 YYDKDF (reference sequence). Per the original data handling: For nucleated cells, counts were estimated from reference gene primer amplification. Produced via immunoSEQ multiplex PCR; TCRdb's table is partial and in-frame only. V, J and clone size are those of that table, while D and trimming were read from the DNA. The top ten hold less than 2% of the sample, which has some 270,000 clones, 89% seen once.

Material for sequencing was PBMCs or T cells enriched from blood (not recorded which). The receptor comes from a middle-aged woman who had recovered from COVID-19. The rearrangement links TRBV15 to TRBJ1-4; no definite D call. DNA for the CDR3: TGTGCCACCAGCAGAGATTTCTGGGGAGGGAGGGATAGGGAAAAACTGTTTTTT. Protein sequence: CATSRDFWGGRDREKLFF.